The 14 T cell receptor beta chains listed next were all sequenced from one sample in a study of control samples from healthy donors and cancer patients. Repertoires were generated with immunoSEQ multiplex PCR, while TCRdb's copy carries only in-frame clones and drops some. This sample has about 120,000 clones, with approximately 92% found just once. Sequencing was performed on blood. Source of these receptors: a man aged 18 to 29 in good health.

The rearrangement joins TRBV30 to TRBJ1-2; no clear D gene. The CDR3 runs to 13 residues. CDR1 is GTSNPN and CDR2 is SVGIG in the germline V gene (reference sequence). Deletions cut 0 bases from V and 8 bases from J, with 13 bases between. As DNA, the CDR3 is TGTGCCTGGAGTGTACAGAGTGCGGGGGGCTACACCTTC. Translated: CAWSVQSAGGYTF.

This chain joins TRBV5-5 and TRBJ2-1, with D tentatively TRBD2 (5 bases). The CDR3 consists of 15 residues. The germline CDR1 and CDR2 sequences are SGHKS and YYEKEE (reference sequence). Trimming took 4 bases from V and 8 from J, leaving 19 bases between them. CDR3 protein: CASSDKRSLNHEQFF. CDR3 DNA sequence: TGTGCCAGCAGCGATAAGCGGTCCCTTAATCATGAGCAGTTCTTC.

The chain is built from TRBV4-1 and TRBJ1-2; perhaps TRBD1 as D (5 bases). Per germline, CDR1 MGHRA and CDR2 YSYEKL. The V and J ends lost 0 bases and 7 bases respectively, with 12 bases between them. The CDR3 extends over 14 amino acids. The CDR3 DNA reads TGCGCCAGCAGCCAAGACGGCCAGGGTCGTGGCTACACCTTC. Its protein is CASSQDGQGRGYTF.

The V gene is TRBV11-2, the J gene TRBJ2-2; possible D gene TRBD2, 7 bases. This CDR3 comprises 19 residues. Germline lookup yields CDR1 SGHAT and CDR2 FQNNGV. V shed 1 base and J shed 6 bases, with 24 bases lying between them. CDR3 sequence: CASSLGRMGGREHPGELFF. CDR3 nucleotides: TGTGCCAGCAGCTTAGGGCGTATGGGGGGGCGGGAACACCCCGGGGAGCTGTTTTTT. Full variable domain (outside the CDR3, taken from reference TRBV11-2 and TRBJ2-2): EAGVAQSPRYKIIEKRQSVAFWCNPISGHATLYWYQQILGQGPKLLIQFQNNGVVDDSQLPKDRFSAERLKGVDSTLKIQPAKLEDSAVYLCASSLGRMGGREHPGELFFGEGSRLTVL.

This chain links TRBV3-1 (or the pseudogene TRBV3-2) with TRBJ2-1; D possibly uses TRBD1 or TRBD2 (5 bases each). The V end was cut by 4 bases, the J end by 9 bases, with 16 bases between. CDR1 and CDR2 (germline): LGHDT, YNNKEL (reference sequence). The CDR3 covers 14 residues. CDR3: CASSLTGAMGEQFF. In nucleotides, the CDR3 is TGTGCCAGCAGCCTGACCGGGGCCATGGGTGAGCAGTTCTTC.

The rearrangement joins TRBV27 to TRBJ2-7, with D perhaps TRBD2 (5 bases). Trimming took off 6 bases at V and 4 bases at J, with 19 bases between the two ends. The CDR3 sequence is 15 residues long. Germline assignment: CDR1 MNHEY and CDR2 SMNVEV (reference sequence). The CDR3 sequence: CASSQRAVYLYEQYF. The CDR3 nucleotides read TGTGCCAGCAGCCAAAGAGCGGTGTACCTTTACGAGCAGTACTTC.

This chain joins TRBV20-1 and TRBJ1-1; 10 bases fit TRBD1. V gave up 3 bases and J gave up 1 base; unmatched junction bases: 2. The CDR3 loop spans 14 amino acids. CDR1 DFQATT and CDR2 SNEGSKA come from the germline V gene (reference sequence). CDR3 residues: CSASRTGGNTEAFF. The CDR3 DNA reads as TGCAGTGCTAGTAGGACAGGGGGGAACACTGAAGCTTTCTTT.

The J gene is TRBJ1-1, the V gene TRBV9; the D gene is possibly TRBD1 (5 bases). Germline loops: CDR1 SGDLS, CDR2 YYNGEE. The CDR3 has 14 amino acids. Trimming removed 2 bases at V and 2 bases at J, with 10 bases between. CDR3 region: CASSVGHINTEAFF. CDR3 DNA: TGTGCCAGCAGCGTTGGACACATAAACACTGAAGCTTTCTTT.

The chain employs TRBV4-1 and TRBJ1-1; tentatively, D is TRBD1 (5 bases). CDR3 size: 15 residues. V lost 0 bases and J lost 5, with 13 bases in between. Germline V gene lookup returns CDR1 MGHRA and CDR2 YSYEKL. CDR3 loop: CASSQDPGTDTEAFF. The CDR3 bases are TGCGCCAGCAGCCAAGATCCAGGGACGGATACTGAAGCTTTCTTT.

V gene TRBV2 combines with J gene TRBJ1-2, with 7 nucleotides matching TRBD1. Germline-derived CDR1 and CDR2 are SNHLY and FYNNEI. With 10 bases clipped from V and 2 bases from J, the junction kept 10 bases outside the gene matches. The CDR3 extends over 14 amino acids. The CDR3 here is CATTGDRWNYGYTF. The CDR3 DNA is TGTGCCACCACGGGGGACAGATGGAACTATGGCTACACCTTC. Looking up the rest from reference TRBV2 and TRBJ1-2 gives the full variable domain: EPEVTQTPSHQVTQMGQEVILRCVPISNHLYFYWYRQILGQKVEFLVSFYNNEISEKSEIFDDQFSVERPDGSNFTLKIRSTKLEDSAMYFCATTGDRWNYGYTFGSGTRLTVV.

CDR3 sequence: CASSQGERVGQETQYF. Written as DNA, the CDR3 is TGTGCCAGCAGCCAGGGAGAGCGGGTAGGACAAGAGACCCAGTACTTC. The V call is TRBV4-2, the J call TRBJ2-5; D may be TRBD2 (6 bases). CDR1 LGHNA and CDR2 YNFKEQ come from the germline V gene. This CDR3 has 16 residues. Trimming left V 3 bases short and J 2 bases short, with 16 bases between.

This sequence joins TRBV7-3 and TRBJ2-5; 9 bases line up with TRBD2. Germline-derived CDR1 and CDR2 are SGHTA and FQGTGA. The trim removed 5 bases at V and 4 bases at J, leaving 8 bases unmatched. The length of the CDR3 is 15 residues. In nucleotides, the CDR3 is TGTGCCAGCAGCGCCAGCGGGGGGAGGGGAGAGACCCAGTACTTC. Residues: CASSASGGRGETQYF.

V and J are TRBV2 and TRBJ1-2, with D possibly TRBD1 on 5 matching bases. This CDR3 comprises 13 residues. Deletions cut 0 bases from V and 7 bases from J, with 9 bases between. From germline, CDR1 is SNHLY and CDR2 FYNNEI. The DNA for the CDR3 is TGTGCCAGCAGTGAAGCAGAAGGGGCTGGCTACACCTTC. This gives the protein CASSEAEGAGYTF.

About this clone itself: This CDR3 is also generated by other DNA sequences in the sample. The DNA of the CDR3 is TGTGCCAGCAGCGTAGCCGGAGGGGAGACCCAGTACTTC. Protein product: CASSVAGGETQYF. The V call is TRBV9, the J call TRBJ2-5; tentatively, D is TRBD2 (6 bases). From germline, CDR1 is SGDLS and CDR2 YYNGEE. Trimming took off 0 bases at V and 5 bases at J, with 8 bases between the two ends. The CDR3 length is 13 residues. Using reference TRBV9 and TRBJ2-5 for the parts outside the CDR3, the full variable domain is DSGVTQTPKHLITATGQRVTLRCSPRSGDLSVYWYQQSLDQGLQFLIQYYNGEERAKGNILERFSAQQFPDLHSELNLSSLELGDSALYFCASSVAGGETQYFGPGTRLLVL.